Sequencing of this TCR beta chain was carried out in a study of shared clonotypes between healthy human individuals. Here immunoSEQ multiplex PCR was the method, and the copy in TCRdb shows in-frame clones only, minus some. The profile shows about 730,000 clones, 55% to 75% of them singletons. The length of the CDR3 is 15 residues. V was cut by 7 bases and J by 0 bases, with 13 bases left in between. Germline V gene sequence: CDR1 SEHNR, CDR2 FQNEAQ (reference sequence). This receptor was obtained from a woman aged 25-40 years in good health. Sequencing was done on a sample of memory CD4+ T cells sorted from blood. Regarding subset: CD45RA-negative fraction. The chain uses TRBV7-9 and TRBJ1-3, with no clear D. Here the CDR3 reads CASIRTVASGNTIYF. As DNA, the CDR3 is TGTGCCAGCATCAGAACGGTAGCCTCTGGAAACACCATATATTTT. Looking up the rest from reference TRBV7-9 and TRBJ1-3 gives the full variable domain: DTGVSQNPRHKITKRGQNVTFRCDPISEHNRLYWYRQTLGQGPEFLTYFQNEAQLEKSRLLSDRFSAERPKGSFSTLEIQRTEQGDSAMYLCASIRTVASGNTIYFGEGSWLTVV.